A selection of T cell receptor beta chains follows, all from one sample in a study of T cells after yellow fever vaccination. In TCRdb, the 5' RACE reads were re-called with MiXCR into one record per CDR3 protein. The table shows around 310,000 distinct CDR3 sequences, with 3.5% to 5% occurring only once. Source: PBMCs, taken 15 days after the yellow fever booster vaccination. These receptors all stem from a man aged 18-30 years who received the YFV17D yellow fever vaccine. Each CDR3 is given with its conserved first and last residue. The D gene is left open where the match is weak. Clone size is stated in some rows and not others, as once, few, many or a class when expanded.

j_gene,v_gene,d_gene,abundance,CDR3aa,CDR3nt
TRBJ2-5,TRBV20-1,.,many,CSARADSQETQYF,TGCAGTGCTAGAGCGGACAGTCAAGAGACCCAGTACTTC
TRBJ1-5,TRBV9,TRBD1,few,CASSVGTGQNQPQHF,TGTGCCAGCAGCGTCGGGACAGGTCAAAATCAGCCCCAGCATTTT
TRBJ2-4,TRBV10-2,.,many,CASSESDPWGNIQYF,TGCGCCAGCAGTGAGTCGGACCCCTGGGGAAACATTCAGTACTTC
TRBJ1-5,TRBV7-9,.,few,CASSLGGGKPGNQPQHF,TGTGCCAGCAGCTTGGGCGGGGGAAAGCCTGGCAATCAGCCCCAGCATTTT
TRBJ2-3,TRBV4-1,.,many,CASSQDPGGSDTQYF,TGCGCCAGCAGCCAAGATCCGGGCGGTTCAGATACGCAGTATTTT
TRBJ2-5,TRBV7-9,.,.,CASSIPWGARGETQYF,TGTGCCAGCAGCATCCCCTGGGGGGCGCGAGGGGAGACCCAGTACTTC
TRBJ1-1,TRBV12-3/TRBV12-4,.,many,CASSAGRKYTEAFF,TGTGCCAGCAGTGCAGGACGCAAATACACTGAAGCTTTCTTT
TRBJ2-7,TRBV2,.,few,CASSRKWSVTGHEQYF,TGTGCCAGCAGTCGTAAGTGGTCCGTAACAGGGCACGAGCAGTACTTC
TRBJ2-1,TRBV5-1,.,many,CASRVGGADEQFF,TGCGCCAGCCGTGTAGGGGGGGCCGATGAGCAGTTCTTC
TRBJ1-5,TRBV20-1,.,few,CSASYRNQPQHF,TGCAGTGCTAGCTACCGCAATCAGCCCCAGCATTTT
TRBJ1-5,TRBV5-1,.,few,CASSLAGQAHQPQHF,TGCGCCAGCAGCTTGGCTGGGCAGGCCCATCAGCCCCAGCATTTT
TRBJ2-1,TRBV20-1,.,.,CSAPIILRGTSYNEQFF,TGCAGTGCACCGATAATACTTCGGGGAACCTCCTACAATGAGCAGTTCTTC
TRBJ2-5,TRBV20-1,TRBD1,.,CSARVRTGQETQYF,TGCAGTGCTAGAGTTAGGACAGGGCAAGAGACCCAGTACTTC
TRBJ1-4,TRBV12-3/TRBV12-4,.,many,CASSIGEKLFF,TGTGCCAGCAGCATCGGTGAAAAACTGTTTTTT
TRBJ2-3,TRBV5-6,.,many,CASSIGPALTDTQYF,TGTGCCAGCAGCATCGGGCCGGCCCTCACAGATACGCAGTATTTT
TRBJ1-4,TRBV19,.,.,CASYSQGGNEKLFF,TGTGCCAGCTACTCACAGGGTGGAAATGAAAAACTGTTTTTT
TRBJ1-6,TRBV5-6,.,.,CASKPLTILHSPLHF,TGTGCCAGCAAGCCCTTGACAATTCTCCATTCACCCCTCCACTTT
TRBJ1-1,TRBV20-1,.,many,CSARTQARAFF,TGCAGTGCTAGGACTCAGGCCCGGGCTTTCTTT
TRBJ2-7,TRBV6-2/TRBV6-3,.,many,CASSWAGTLASEQYF,TGTGCCAGCAGTTGGGCCGGGACACTCGCCTCCGAGCAGTACTTC
TRBJ1-6,TRBV5-5,.,few,CASSLWGGDRNSPLHF,TGTGCCAGCAGCCTTTGGGGGGGCGATCGTAATTCACCCCTCCACTTT
TRBJ2-7,TRBV7-6,.,many,CASSLVGTDDLRGQYF,TGTGCCAGCAGCTTAGTGGGGACGGACGATCTACGAGGGCAGTACTTC
TRBJ2-5,TRBV11-2,.,many,CASSLRALGQSETQYF,TGTGCCAGCAGCTTAAGAGCCCTCGGACAATCGGAGACCCAGTACTTC
TRBJ2-5,TRBV12-3/TRBV12-4,.,many,CASSFGDGANQETQYF,TGTGCCAGCAGTTTCGGTGACGGGGCAAACCAAGAGACCCAGTACTTC
TRBJ1-6,TRBV3-1,.,many,CASSPTNQSPLHF,TGTGCCAGCAGCCCAACCAATCAGTCACCCCTCCACTTT
TRBJ2-5,TRBV5-1,TRBD2,.,CASSLTSGVSQETQYF,TGCGCCAGCAGCTTAACTAGCGGGGTATCCCAAGAGACCCAGTACTTC
TRBJ1-1,TRBV5-1,.,many,CASKTDLNTEAFF,TGCGCCAGCAAGACAGATCTGAACACTGAAGCTTTCTTT
TRBJ1-1,TRBV6-2/TRBV6-3,.,many,CASLMNTEAFF,TGTGCCAGTTTAATGAACACTGAAGCTTTCTTT
TRBJ1-3,TRBV7-9,.,many,CASSPVRSGNTIYF,TGTGCCAGCAGCCCCGTCCGATCTGGAAACACCATATATTTT
TRBJ2-7,TRBV13,.,many,CASSLGDRYSSYEQYF,TGTGCCAGCAGCTTAGGGGACAGATATTCCTCCTACGAGCAGTACTTC
TRBJ2-1,TRBV12-3/TRBV12-4,.,.,CASSSPLDNEQFF,TGTGCCAGCAGTTCCCCCCTGGACAATGAGCAGTTCTTC
TRBJ1-6,TRBV18,.,.,CASSPTGGQGPGSPLHF,TGTGCCAGCTCACCGACAGGCGGCCAGGGACCGGGTTCACCCCTCCACTTT
TRBJ2-7,TRBV6-1,TRBD1,few,CASTSTGGGGEQYF,TGTGCCAGCACCTCGACAGGGGGAGGAGGCGAGCAGTACTTC
TRBJ1-2,TRBV5-4,.,few,CASSHGGSLSPYGYTF,TGTGCCAGCAGCCACGGGGGGTCCTTGTCTCCCTATGGCTACACCTTC
TRBJ2-1,TRBV12-3/TRBV12-4,.,few,CASSLGGDRVGGEQFF,TGTGCCAGCAGTTTGGGGGGAGACAGGGTCGGAGGTGAGCAGTTCTTC
TRBJ1-2,TRBV20-1,.,many,CSARIRGGNYGYTF,TGCAGTGCTAGAATTCGGGGGGGGAACTATGGCTACACCTTC
TRBJ1-3,TRBV4-1,.,many,CASSQGGLPGNTIYF,TGCGCCAGCAGCCAAGGGGGCCTTCCTGGAAACACCATATATTTT
TRBJ1-4,TRBV15,.,.,CATRTGTLRGDEKLFF,TGTGCCACCAGAACCGGGACACTCAGAGGAGATGAAAAACTGTTTTTT
TRBJ1-2,TRBV4-3,.,.,CASSLLNGDGYTF,TGCGCCAGCAGCCTCCTGAACGGGGATGGCTACACCTTC
TRBJ1-2,TRBV5-7,.,.,CASSFSVPYGYTF,TGTGCCAGCAGCTTTTCCGTCCCCTATGGCTACACCTTC
TRBJ2-7,TRBV12-3/TRBV12-4,.,many,CASSLMYEQYF,TGTGCCAGCAGTTTAATGTACGAGCAGTACTTC
TRBJ1-1,TRBV29-1,TRBD1,few,CSVEAGQGVSAFF,TGCAGCGTTGAAGCTGGACAGGGGGTTTCGGCTTTCTTT
TRBJ2-5,TRBV7-3,TRBD2,few,CASSLKGLAGDQETQYF,TGTGCCAGCAGCTTAAAGGGACTAGCGGGGGACCAAGAGACCCAGTACTTC
TRBJ1-1,TRBV10-3,.,.,CAISESTKGLGTEAFF,TGTGCCATCAGTGAGTCGACTAAGGGGTTAGGAACTGAAGCTTTCTTT
TRBJ2-7,TRBV5-1,TRBD1,many,CASSFVPGQGSEQYF,TGCGCCAGCAGCTTCGTACCGGGACAGGGGTCCGAGCAGTACTTC
TRBJ2-1,TRBV5-6,TRBD2,many,CASSIAGEQFF,TGTGCCAGCAGCATAGCGGGCGAGCAGTTCTTC
TRBJ1-2,TRBV20-1,.,.,CSARDYSTGVNYGYTF,TGCAGTGCTAGAGATTACTCTACAGGCGTTAACTATGGCTACACCTTC
TRBJ2-3,TRBV7-2,.,few,CASSLYRGSTDTQYF,TGTGCCAGCAGCTTATATAGGGGGAGCACAGATACGCAGTATTTT
TRBJ2-3,TRBV5-4,TRBD2,few,CASSYPGLAEDTQYF,TGTGCCAGCAGCTATCCGGGACTAGCGGAAGATACGCAGTATTTT
TRBJ1-1,TRBV5-1,.,.,CASSLGVGDTEAYF,TGCGCCAGCAGCTTGGGGGTCGGGGACACTGAAGCTTACTTT
TRBJ1-1,TRBV29-1,TRBD1,.,CSGGQGYGTEAFF,TGCAGCGGGGGACAGGGTTACGGAACTGAAGCTTTCTTT
TRBJ2-1,TRBV6-5,.,many,CASSYSGVGEQFF,TGTGCCAGCAGTTACTCTGGAGTGGGTGAGCAGTTCTTC
TRBJ1-2,TRBV28,TRBD1,.,CATNQQGKGYTF,TGTGCCACCAACCAACAGGGGAAAGGCTACACCTTC
TRBJ2-7,TRBV5-1,.,many,CASSPDARLDEQYF,TGCGCCAGCAGCCCGGACGCGAGACTTGACGAGCAGTACTTC
TRBJ2-2,TRBV10-3,TRBD2,many,CAITHGGGTGELFF,TGTGCCATCACCCACGGGGGAGGGACCGGGGAGCTGTTTTTT
TRBJ2-3,TRBV4-2,.,.,CAAAGTQYF,TGTGCCGCAGCCGGTACGCAGTATTTT
TRBJ2-5,TRBV2,.,once,CASSSWDKQETLYF,TGTGCCAGCAGTTCTTGGGACAAGCAAGAGACCCTGTACTTC
TRBJ1-1,TRBV12-3/TRBV12-4,.,many,CASSLRRRDTEAFF,TGTGCCAGCAGTTTAAGGCGCAGGGACACTGAAGCTTTCTTT
TRBJ1-2,TRBV28,TRBD1,few,CASNDRVIGYTF,TGTGCCAGCAATGACAGGGTAATCGGCTACACCTTC
TRBJ2-7,TRBV5-1,.,.,CASRESHYEQYF,TGCGCCAGCAGAGAGTCGCACTACGAGCAGTACTTC
TRBJ2-5,TRBV6-6,TRBD2,.,CASSSLAQETQYF,TGTGCCAGCAGCTCACTAGCGCAAGAGACCCAGTACTTC